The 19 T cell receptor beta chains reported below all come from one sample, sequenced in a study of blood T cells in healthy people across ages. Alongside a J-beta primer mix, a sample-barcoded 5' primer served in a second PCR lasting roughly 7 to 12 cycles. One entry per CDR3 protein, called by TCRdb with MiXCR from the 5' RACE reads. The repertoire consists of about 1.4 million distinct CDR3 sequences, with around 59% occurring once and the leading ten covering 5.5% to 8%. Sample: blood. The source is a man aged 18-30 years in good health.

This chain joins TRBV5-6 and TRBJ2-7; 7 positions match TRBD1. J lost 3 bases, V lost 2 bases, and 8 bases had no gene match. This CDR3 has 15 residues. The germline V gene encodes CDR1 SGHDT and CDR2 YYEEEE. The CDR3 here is CASSLGAGGFYEQYF. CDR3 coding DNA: TGTGCCAGCAGCTTAGGCGCAGGGGGTTTCTACGAGCAGTACTTC. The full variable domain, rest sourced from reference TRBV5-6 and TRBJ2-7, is DAGVTQSPTHLIKTRGQQVTLRCSPKSGHDTVSWYQQALGQGPQFIFQYYEEEERQRGNFPDRFSGHQFPNYSSELNVNALLLGDSALYLCASSLGAGGFYEQYFGPGTRLTVT.

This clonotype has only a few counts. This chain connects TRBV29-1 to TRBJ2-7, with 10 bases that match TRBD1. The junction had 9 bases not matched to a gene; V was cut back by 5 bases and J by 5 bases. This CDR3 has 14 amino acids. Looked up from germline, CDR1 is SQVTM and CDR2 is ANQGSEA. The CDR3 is CSVTGTGVSDEQYF. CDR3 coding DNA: TGCAGCGTTACCGGGACAGGGGTTTCGGACGAGCAGTACTTC.

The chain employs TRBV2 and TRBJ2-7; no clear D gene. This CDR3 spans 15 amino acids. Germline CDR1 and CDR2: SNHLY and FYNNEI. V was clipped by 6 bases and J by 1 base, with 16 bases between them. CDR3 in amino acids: CASRPTSGTSYEQYF. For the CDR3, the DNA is TGTGCCAGCAGGCCCACGAGTGGTACGTCCTACGAGCAGTACTTC.

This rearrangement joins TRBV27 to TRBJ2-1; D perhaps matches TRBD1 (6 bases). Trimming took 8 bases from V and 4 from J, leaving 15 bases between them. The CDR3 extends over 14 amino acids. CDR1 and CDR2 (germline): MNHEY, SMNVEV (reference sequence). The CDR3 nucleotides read TGTGCCAGCGCAACCGGGACAAGATACAATGAGCAGTTCTTC. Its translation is CASATGTRYNEQFF.

In DNA, the CDR3 is TGTGCCAGCAGTTCGAGTGACCCGGGACAGGGGTACAATGAGCAGTTCTTC. It codes for CASSSSDPGQGYNEQFF. The V and J genes are TRBV12-3 or TRBV12-4 and TRBJ2-1, with 10 bases lining up with TRBD1. The CDR3 is 17 amino acids. V lost 4 bases, J lost 4 bases, and 10 bases stayed unmatched.

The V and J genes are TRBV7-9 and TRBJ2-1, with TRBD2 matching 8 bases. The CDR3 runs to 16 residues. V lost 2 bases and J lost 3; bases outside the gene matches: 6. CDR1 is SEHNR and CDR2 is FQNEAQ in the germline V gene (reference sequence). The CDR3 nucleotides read TGTGCCAGCAGCTTACCGAGCGGGAGCTTCTACAATGAGCAGTTCTTC. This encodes CASSLPSGSFYNEQFF.

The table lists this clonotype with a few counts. CDR3 amino acids: CASSPEVAAYEQYF. The CDR3 nucleotides are TGTGCCAGCAGCCCAGAGGTGGCAGCCTACGAGCAGTACTTC. The genes are TRBV7-9 and TRBJ2-7; D gene unclear. Trimming stripped 5 bases from V and 2 bases from J, with 13 bases between. Germline V lookup: CDR1 SEHNR, CDR2 FQNEAQ (reference sequence). The CDR3 extends over 14 amino acids.

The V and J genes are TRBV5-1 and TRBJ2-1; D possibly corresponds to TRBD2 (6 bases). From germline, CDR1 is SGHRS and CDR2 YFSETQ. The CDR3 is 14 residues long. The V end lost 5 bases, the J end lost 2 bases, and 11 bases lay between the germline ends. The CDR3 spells CASRRDLPYNEQFF. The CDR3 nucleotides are TGCGCCAGCAGACGGGACTTACCCTACAATGAGCAGTTCTTC.

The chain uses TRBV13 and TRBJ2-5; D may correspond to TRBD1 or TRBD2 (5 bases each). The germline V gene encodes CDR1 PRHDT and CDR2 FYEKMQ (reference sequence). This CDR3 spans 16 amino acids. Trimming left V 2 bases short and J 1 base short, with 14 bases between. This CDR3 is CASSLSLTAVQETQYF. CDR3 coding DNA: TGTGCCAGCAGCTTATCCCTGACAGCGGTCCAAGAGACCCAGTACTTC.

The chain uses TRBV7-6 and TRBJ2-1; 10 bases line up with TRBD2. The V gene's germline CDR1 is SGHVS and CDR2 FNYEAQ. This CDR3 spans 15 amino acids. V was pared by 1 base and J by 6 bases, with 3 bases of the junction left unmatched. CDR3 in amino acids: CASSLELAGLNEQFF. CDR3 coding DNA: TGTGCCAGCAGCTTAGAACTAGCGGGGCTCAATGAGCAGTTCTTC.

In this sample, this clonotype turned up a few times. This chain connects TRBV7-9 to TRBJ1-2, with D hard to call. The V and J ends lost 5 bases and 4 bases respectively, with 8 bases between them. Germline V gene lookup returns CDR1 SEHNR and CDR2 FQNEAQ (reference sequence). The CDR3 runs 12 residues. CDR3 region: CASSVDLYGYTF. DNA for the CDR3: TGTGCCAGCAGCGTGGACCTCTATGGCTACACCTTC.

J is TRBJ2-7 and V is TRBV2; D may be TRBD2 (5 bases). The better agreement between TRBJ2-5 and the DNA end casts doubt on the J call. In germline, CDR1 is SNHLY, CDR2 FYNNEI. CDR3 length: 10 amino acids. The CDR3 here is CATTRETQYF. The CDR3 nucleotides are TGTGCCACCACTAGGGAGACCCAGTACTTC.

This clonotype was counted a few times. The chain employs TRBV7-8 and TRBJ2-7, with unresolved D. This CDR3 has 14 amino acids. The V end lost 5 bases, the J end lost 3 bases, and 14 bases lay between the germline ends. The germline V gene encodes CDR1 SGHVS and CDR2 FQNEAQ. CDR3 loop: CASSVHANYYEQYF. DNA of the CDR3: TGTGCCAGCAGCGTGCACGCGAACTACTACGAGCAGTACTTC.

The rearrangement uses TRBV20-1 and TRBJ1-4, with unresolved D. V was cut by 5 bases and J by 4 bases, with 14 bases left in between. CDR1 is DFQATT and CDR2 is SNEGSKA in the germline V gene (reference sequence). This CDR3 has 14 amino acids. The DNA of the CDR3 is TGCAGTGCTGGGCCGCGGTCTTTTAATGAAAAACTGTTTTTT. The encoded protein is CSAGPRSFNEKLFF.

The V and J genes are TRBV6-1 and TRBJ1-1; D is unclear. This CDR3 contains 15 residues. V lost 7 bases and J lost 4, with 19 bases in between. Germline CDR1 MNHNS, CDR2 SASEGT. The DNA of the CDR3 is TGTGCCAGCACCGAGGGTTCCGGGCTTCGCACTGAAGCTTTCTTT. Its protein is CASTEGSGLRTEAFF.

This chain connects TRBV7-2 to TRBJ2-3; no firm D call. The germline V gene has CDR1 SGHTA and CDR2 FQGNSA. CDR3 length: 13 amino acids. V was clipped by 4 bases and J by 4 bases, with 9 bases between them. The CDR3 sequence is CASSYRRADTQYF. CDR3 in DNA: TGTGCCAGCAGCTATAGACGGGCAGATACGCAGTATTTT.

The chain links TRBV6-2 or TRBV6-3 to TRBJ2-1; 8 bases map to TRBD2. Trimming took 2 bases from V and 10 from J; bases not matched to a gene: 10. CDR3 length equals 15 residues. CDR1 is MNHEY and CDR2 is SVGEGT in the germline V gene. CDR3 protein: CASSYGLAGQKEQFF. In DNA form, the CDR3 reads TGTGCCAGCAGTTACGGTCTAGCGGGCCAGAAGGAGCAGTTCTTC.

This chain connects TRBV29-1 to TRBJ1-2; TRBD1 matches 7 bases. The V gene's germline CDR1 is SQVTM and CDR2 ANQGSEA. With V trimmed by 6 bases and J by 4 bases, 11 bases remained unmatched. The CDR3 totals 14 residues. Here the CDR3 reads CSVPEQGFAYGYTF. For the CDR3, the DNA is TGCAGCGTCCCCGAACAGGGGTTTGCCTATGGCTACACCTTC.

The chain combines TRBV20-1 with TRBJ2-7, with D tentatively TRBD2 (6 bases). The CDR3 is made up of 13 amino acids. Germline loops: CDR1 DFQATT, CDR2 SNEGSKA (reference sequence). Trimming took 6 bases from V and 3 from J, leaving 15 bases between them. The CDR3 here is CSARWGGNYEQYF. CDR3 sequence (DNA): TGCAGTGCGAGGTGGGGCGGGAACTACGAGCAGTACTTC.